These 3 T cell receptor beta chains share one sample of origin, sequenced in a study of Ad26.COV2.S vaccination and SARS-CoV-2 variants. Only in-frame clones appear in the TCRdb table, and some are missing; sequencing was by immunoSEQ multiplex PCR. The sample has a few hundred thousand clones; 90% are singletons. Indicated treatment: 15 to 20 received Ad26.COV2.S at low or high dose, single or two shots; several received placebo; per-sample allocation not given. On day 63 after the first injection, vaccine and placebo recipients gave samples. This specimen consisted of peripheral blood, obtained in a trial of Ad26.COV2.S vaccine versus placebo. The origin of the receptors is a person aged 18 to 59 who received the Ad26.COV2.S COVID-19 vaccine or a placebo.

The V gene is TRBV27, the J gene TRBJ2-3; D not certain. V gave up 3 bases and J gave up 1 base, with 2 bases separating them. This CDR3 region has 12 residues. Germline V gives CDR1 MNHEY, CDR2 SMNVEV (reference sequence). The CDR3 loop is CASSLGTDTQYF. CDR3 coding DNA: TGTGCCAGCAGTTTGGGCACAGATACGCAGTATTTT.

The rearrangement joins TRBV7-9 to TRBJ2-7; D tentatively fits TRBD1 or TRBD2 (6 bases each). CDR3 length equals 15 residues. Trimming shortened V by 4 bases and J by 1 base, and 14 bases separated the two germline ends. In germline, CDR1 is SEHNR, CDR2 FQNEAQ (reference sequence). CDR3 sequence: CASSSIRGRSYEQYV. CDR3 in DNA: TGTGCCAGCAGCTCGATCCGGGGGCGATCCTACGAGCAGTACGTC.

This clone has just one count. The rearrangement uses TRBV4-2 and TRBJ2-1; D may match TRBD1 or TRBD2 (7 bases each). The CDR3 extends over 20 amino acids. Per the germline V gene, CDR1 is LGHNA and CDR2 is YNFKEQ. V was pared by 0 bases and J by 4 bases, with 25 bases between. The CDR3 bases are TGTGCCAGCAGCCAAGATGAGGGGAGGGTCGTTGGACAGGAATACAATGAGCAGTTCTTC. Translated, it gives CASSQDEGRVVGQEYNEQFF.